The 8 T cell receptor beta chains below all came from one sample that was sequenced in a study of T cells after yellow fever vaccination. TCRdb re-called the 5' RACE reads through MiXCR, storing one row per CDR3 protein. The sample includes around 300,000 distinct CDR3 sequences, 4.1% of them seen just once. Specimen: PBMCs, collected 5 days after the yellow fever booster vaccination. These receptors were taken from a man between 18 and 35 years old who received the YFV17D yellow fever vaccine.

This clonotype was seen ten or more times. CDR3 residues: CSVGGEKAFF. The CDR3 DNA is TGCAGTGTAGGGGGAGAAAAAGCTTTCTTT. The chain combines TRBV20-1 with TRBJ1-1; possible D gene TRBD1, 6 bases. The length of the CDR3 is 10 residues. Germline CDR1 and CDR2: DFQATT and SNEGSKA (reference sequence). Trimming pared 7 bases from V and 9 bases from J, leaving 12 bases between.

This clonotype was detected ten times or more. CDR3 protein: CASSSYRGRTPFYEQYF. Written as DNA, the CDR3 is TGTGCCAGCAGCTCTTACAGGGGGCGAACCCCCTTCTACGAGCAGTACTTC. The chain carries TRBV7-9 and TRBJ2-7, with 9 bases aligning to TRBD1. CDR1 SEHNR and CDR2 FQNEAQ come from the germline V gene (reference sequence). The CDR3 consists of 17 residues. The ends lost 4 bases at V and 3 bases at J; junction bases unmatched: 13.

The rearrangement links TRBV12-3 or TRBV12-4 to TRBJ1-1; TRBD1 agrees at 7 bases. Unmatched junction bases numbered 12, after V lost 6 bases and J lost 2 bases. CDR3 length equals 16 residues. DNA for the CDR3: TGTGCCAGCAGGAACCGGGACAGCTTTTCCAACACTGAAGCTTTCTTT. It encodes CASRNRDSFSNTEAFF.

This clonotype has only a few counts. This rearrangement joins TRBV24-1 to TRBJ1-2; no definite D call. Germline V gene sequence: CDR1 KGHDR, CDR2 SFDVKD. The CDR3 is made up of 13 amino acids. Trimming removed 4 bases from V and 8 bases from J, with 13 bases in between. The CDR3 nucleotides read TGTGCCACCAGTGAAGACGCTTTTCAAGGCTACACCTTC. Translated: CATSEDAFQGYTF.

The gene calls are TRBV6-1 and TRBJ2-3; possibly TRBD1 for D (6 bases). CDR3 size: 16 residues. The V end was cut by 5 bases, the J end by 4 bases, with 19 bases between. The germline V gene has CDR1 MNHNS and CDR2 SASEGT. CDR3 loop: CASSPMTGTPADTQYF. The CDR3 DNA reads as TGTGCCAGCAGTCCTATGACAGGCACTCCGGCAGATACGCAGTATTTT.

This clonotype was seen only a few times. The J gene is TRBJ2-3, the V gene TRBV20-1; the match to TRBD2 covers 9 bases. CDR1 and CDR2 from the germline V gene are DFQATT and SNEGSKA (reference sequence). Unmatched junction bases numbered 11, after V lost 7 bases and J lost 0 bases. The CDR3 length is 16 residues. In DNA form, the CDR3 reads TGCAGTGTGGTGCGGGGGGGACCCTCTAGCACAGATACGCAGTATTTT. Protein: CSVVRGGPSSTDTQYF.

This clonotype has a handful of counts. The V gene is TRBV9, the J gene TRBJ2-5; 8 bases are shared with TRBD1. J lost 5 bases, V lost 2 bases, and 8 bases had no gene match. Germline V gene lookup returns CDR1 SGDLS and CDR2 YYNGEE. CDR3 size: 15 residues. The CDR3 DNA is TGTGCCAGCAGCGTTGGGCAGGGGGCTCGGGAGACCCAGTACTTC. It is translated as CASSVGQGARETQYF.

This clonotype came up a few times. The rearrangement uses TRBV4-3 and TRBJ1-4; D is unresolved. The germline V gene has CDR1 LGHNA and CDR2 YSLEER. Trimming removed 0 bases from V and 3 bases from J, with 14 bases in between. This CDR3 contains 17 residues. The CDR3 loop is CASSQDVGLSSNEKLFF. CDR3 sequence (DNA): TGCGCCAGCAGCCAAGATGTCGGACTAAGTTCTAATGAAAAACTGTTTTTT.